These 17 T cell receptor beta chains were sequenced from one sample in a study of post-analysis software for immune sequencing data. Unique-molecular-identifier-tagged TCR beta cDNA libraries were used. TCRdb reprocessed the PCR reads via MiXCR and lists one record per CDR3 protein. The repertoire has hundreds of thousands of distinct CDR3 sequences, approximately 38% of them found once; the top ten carry 13%. Their antigens remain unidentified. Study-wide findings and caveats: Controls had lower frequencies than patients of 4 or 5 TRBV segments, which included TRBV5-6, TRBV5-1 and TRBV20-1.

Material: blood. Every receptor here comes from a girl aged 5-17 years with multiple sclerosis.

This rearrangement joins TRBV6-2 or TRBV6-3 to TRBJ2-7; 9 bases match TRBD1. The CDR3 is 14 residues long. Germline V gene sequence: CDR1 MNHEY, CDR2 SVGEGT. J gave up 3 bases and V 7 bases, and 7 bases lay outside the gene matches. The CDR3 DNA sequence: TGTGCCAGCAACCCGGGACAGGGAAACTACGAGCAGTACTTC. This codes for CASNPGQGNYEQYF.

The V and J genes are TRBV24-1 and TRBJ2-3; D ambiguous. With 7 bases removed from V and 5 bases from J, the gap between germline ends came to 6 bases. Germline lookup yields CDR1 KGHDR and CDR2 SFDVKD. The CDR3 contains 11 residues. The CDR3 DNA reads as TGTGCCACCAGATCTGGAGATACGCAGTATTTT. Residues: CATRSGDTQYF.

The genes are TRBV7-9 and TRBJ2-5; D perhaps matches TRBD2 (6 bases). This CDR3 is 13 amino acids long. CDR1 SEHNR and CDR2 FQNEAQ come from the germline V gene (reference sequence). Deletions cut 6 bases from V and 3 bases from J, with 11 bases between. The CDR3 is CASRYSGEETQYF. CDR3 DNA sequence: TGTGCCAGCAGATATTCGGGGGAAGAGACCCAGTACTTC.

J is TRBJ1-4 and V is TRBV6-6; D gene ambiguous. CDR1 is MNHNY and CDR2 is SVGAGI in the germline V gene (reference sequence). The CDR3 spans 14 residues. Between the trimmed V and J ends, which lost 0 bases and 8 bases, there was a span of 10 bases. The CDR3, as DNA: TGTGCCAGCAGTTACTCCGGGATAGGGGAAAAACTGTTTTTT. As protein: CASSYSGIGEKLFF.

The CDR3 region is CSASLRADNSPLHF. CDR3 nucleotide sequence: TGCAGTGCTAGCCTCAGGGCCGATAATTCACCCCTCCACTTT. J is TRBJ1-6 and V is TRBV20-1; tentatively, D is TRBD1 (5 bases). V lost 3 bases, J lost 5 bases, and 11 bases lay in between. Germline CDR1 and CDR2: DFQATT and SNEGSKA (reference sequence). The CDR3 has 14 amino acids.

This clonotype was seen more than once but under ten times. The gene calls are TRBV27 and TRBJ2-1; TRBD2 agrees at 11 bases. J lost 9 bases, V lost 2 bases, and 6 bases had no gene match. Germline CDR1 MNHEY, CDR2 SMNVEV (reference sequence). CDR3 length equals 15 residues. This chain's CDR3 is CASSLGTSGSAEQFF. In DNA form, the CDR3 reads TGTGCCAGCAGTTTAGGGACTAGCGGTTCTGCTGAGCAGTTCTTC.

This clonotype showed up just once. CDR3 in amino acids: CASSEAPMGAFGANVLTF. The CDR3 region has the DNA TGTGCCAGCAGTGAAGCGCCTATGGGTGCCTTTGGGGCCAACGTCCTGACTTTC. This chain links TRBV6-1 with TRBJ2-6; no definite D call. V lost 0 bases to trimming and J lost 3 bases, with 15 bases between them. CDR1 is MNHNS, CDR2 SASEGT, per germline. This CDR3 is built from 18 residues.

The rearrangement links TRBV12-3 or TRBV12-4 to TRBJ2-1, with TRBD1 identical over 7 bases. The CDR3 consists of 14 residues. Losses at the gene ends were 3 bases for V and 8 bases for J; bases not matched to a gene: 7. The DNA for the CDR3 is TGTGCCAGCAGTTTTGTAGGGGGCGCGGATGAGCAGTTCTTC. Amino acid sequence: CASSFVGGADEQFF.

As regards this clonotype: The junction differs from germline at one of its ends, possibly a read error. V and J are TRBV4-1 and TRBJ1-2; D is unclear. The germline V gene has CDR1 MGHRA and CDR2 YSYEKL. This CDR3 comprises 14 residues. The chain's CDR3 is CASSQDGQVYGHTF. CDR3 DNA sequence: TGCGCCAGCAGCCAAGATGGCCAGGTCTATGGCCACACCTTC.

This clonotype has only a few counts. The chain joins TRBV7-8 to TRBJ2-2, with 11 bases that match TRBD2. V lost 5 bases to trimming and J lost 0 bases; unmatched junction nucleotides: 2. This CDR3 is built from 16 residues. CDR1 and CDR2 (germline): SGHVS, FQNEAQ. CDR3 loop: CASSPSGGTNTGELFF. CDR3 coding DNA: TGTGCCAGCAGCCCTAGCGGGGGGACGAACACCGGGGAGCTGTTTTTT.

The genes are TRBV20-1 and TRBJ1-4; D remains unclear. This CDR3 is built from 15 residues. Trimming removed 5 bases at V and 8 bases at J, with 21 bases between. Per germline, CDR1 DFQATT and CDR2 SNEGSKA (reference sequence). As DNA, the CDR3 is TGCAGTGCTCGCCCTTACACAAGATCCGGCGAAAAACTGTTTTTT. Its translation: CSARPYTRSGEKLFF.

This clonotype was found a few times. This chain connects TRBV5-1 to TRBJ1-2; TRBD1 might be the D (5 bases). The CDR3 covers 13 residues. CDR1 and CDR2 from the germline V gene are SGHRS and YFSETQ. Trimming shortened V by 2 bases and J by 6 bases, and 11 bases separated the two germline ends. The CDR3: CASSFTGTNGYTF. The CDR3 nucleotides are TGCGCCAGCAGCTTCACGGGGACGAATGGCTACACCTTC.

V is TRBV5-1 and J is TRBJ2-1; D may be TRBD2 (7 bases). V was clipped by 9 bases and J by 3 bases, with 19 bases between them. The CDR3 covers 15 residues. Germline lookup yields CDR1 SGHRS and CDR2 YFSETQ. CDR3 protein: CANTHRGAGYNEQFF. In nucleotides, the CDR3 is TGCGCCAATACCCACCGGGGGGCGGGCTACAATGAGCAGTTCTTC.

The genes are TRBV7-9 and TRBJ1-2; D remains unclear. CDR1 is SEHNR, CDR2 FQNEAQ, per germline (reference sequence). Deletions cut 4 bases from V and 5 bases from J, with 8 bases between. The CDR3 runs to 12 residues. For the CDR3, the DNA is TGTGCCAGCAGCTACGACGGGTATGGCTACACCTTC. Translating gives CASSYDGYGYTF.

The chain is built from TRBV27 and TRBJ1-2; 7 positions match TRBD1. CDR3 size: 14 residues. The ends lost 4 bases at V and 2 bases at J; junction bases unmatched: 4. Germline CDR1 is MNHEY and CDR2 is SMNVEV (reference sequence). CDR3 residues: CASSSPTGNYGYTF. CDR3 nucleotides: TGTGCCAGCAGTTCTCCGACAGGGAACTATGGCTACACCTTC.

Concerning this clonotype: This clone may be a read error of a much larger clone one base away. The chain carries TRBV24-1 and TRBJ2-1; 10 nucleotides agree with TRBD2. The V and J ends lost 5 bases and 2 bases, in that order; junction bases with no gene match: 2. The CDR3 spans 15 residues. Germline V gene sequence: CDR1 KGHDR, CDR2 SFDVKD. CDR3 amino acids: CATSGSGGAYNEQFF. The DNA of the CDR3 is TGTGCCACCAGTGGAAGCGGGGGGGCCTACAATGAGCAGTTCTTC.

The table lists this clonotype with a few counts. This chain joins TRBV12-3 or TRBV12-4 and TRBJ2-4; D possibly corresponds to TRBD1 (5 bases). The CDR3 spans 13 residues. The V and J ends lost 7 bases and 8 bases respectively, with 15 bases between them. CDR3 residues: CASNWGSSDIQYF. For the CDR3, the DNA is TGTGCCAGCAACTGGGGCAGTTCGGACATTCAGTACTTC.